This T cell receptor beta chain was observed in a study of cytomegalovirus exposure and HLA in healthy donors. Turning to the study itself: Caucasian-associated ancestry cluster membership applied to approximately 84% of about 370 genotyped donors. General study points: The productive fraction for most TCR beta V segments was about 87% or about 30% in an earlier analysis. On later analysis, the bulk of CMV-associated TCR beta chains appeared to be HLA-restricted.

The PCR had 60 Vbeta and 13 Jbeta primers. Source study methods: A follow-up analysis tallied about 80 million unique TCR beta chains, approximately 10 million shared. Sequenced by immunoSEQ multiplex PCR; TCRdb stores in-frame clones only, minus some. V and J calls and clone size follow that table, whereas D and trimming were derived from the DNA. Here the sample spans 140,000 to 150,000 clones, around three quarters being singletons. Germline assignment: CDR1 SNHLY and CDR2 FYNNEI. V was pared by 9 bases and J by 5 bases, with 4 bases of the junction left unmatched. The CDR3 is made up of 12 amino acids. This clone has more than one count but fewer than ten. Its specificity is unknown.

The sample was PBMCs. V gene TRBV2 combines with J gene TRBJ2-1, with 7 positions matching TRBD1. This TCR was recovered from a woman aged 60-70 years in good health and CMV-seropositive. The CDR3 is CASGTENNEQFF. The CDR3 DNA follows: TGTGCCAGTGGGACAGAAAACAATGAGCAGTTCTTC.